The TCR beta chain under discussion was sequenced for a study of cytomegalovirus exposure and HLA in healthy donors. Findings and limits, study-wide: CMV serostatus stood as the only immune exposure information on hand. The study recorded about 150 TCR beta chains that were cytomegalovirus-associated.

Worth noting for this clone: Its matching antigen is unknown.

The PCR contained 60 Vbeta and 13 Jbeta primers. Assay: immunoSEQ multiplex PCR; the TCRdb copy retains only in-frame clones and omits some. The table records some 100,000 clones, 60% to 85% of them present only once. This TCR derives from a woman aged 40 to 50 in good health and CMV-seropositive. Sequenced: PBMCs.

This chain's CDR3 is CASSELGATRGYTF. In nucleotides, the CDR3 is TGTGCCAGCAGTGAACTGGGGGCTACGAGGGGCTACACCTTC. V usage is TRBV2 and J usage is TRBJ1-2, with a weak D call TRBD1 (6 bases). This CDR3 region has 14 residues. V lost 2 bases, J lost 8 bases, and 15 bases lay in between. The germline CDR1 and CDR2 sequences are SNHLY and FYNNEI.